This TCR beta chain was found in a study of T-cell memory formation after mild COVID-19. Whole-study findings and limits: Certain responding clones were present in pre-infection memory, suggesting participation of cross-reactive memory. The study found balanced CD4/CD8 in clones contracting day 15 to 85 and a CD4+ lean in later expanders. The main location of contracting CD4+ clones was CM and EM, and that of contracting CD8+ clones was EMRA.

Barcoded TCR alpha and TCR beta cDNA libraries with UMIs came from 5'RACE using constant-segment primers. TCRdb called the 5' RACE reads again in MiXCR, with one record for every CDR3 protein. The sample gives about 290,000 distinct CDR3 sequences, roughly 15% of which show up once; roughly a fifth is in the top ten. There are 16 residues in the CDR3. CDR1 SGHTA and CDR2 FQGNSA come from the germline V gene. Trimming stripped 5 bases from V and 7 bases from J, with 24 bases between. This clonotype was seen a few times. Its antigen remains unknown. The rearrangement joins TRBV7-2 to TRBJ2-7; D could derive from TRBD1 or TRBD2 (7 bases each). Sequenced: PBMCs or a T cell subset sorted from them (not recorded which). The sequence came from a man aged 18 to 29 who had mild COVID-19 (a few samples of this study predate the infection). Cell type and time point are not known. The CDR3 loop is CASSRGLGQRGGEQYF. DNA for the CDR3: TGTGCCAGCAGCCGAGGTCTGGGACAGCGGGGCGGGGAGCAGTACTTC.